The 32 T cell receptor beta chains reported below all come from one sample, sequenced in a study of blood T cell dynamics during melanoma immunotherapy. The table came from immunoSEQ multiplex PCR; TCRdb's copy has only in-frame clones and leaves some out. The sample includes a few thousand clones, 70% to 90% of them seen just once. Time point of the sample: pre-treatment baseline. This sample comprised blood, obtained from a patient treated with checkpoint blockade. Every receptor here comes from a human donor with melanoma.

This clone was recorded a few times. The chain employs TRBV25-1 and TRBJ1-3; D call uncertain. This CDR3 has 11 amino acids. Trimming took 2 bases from V and 8 from J, leaving 4 bases between them. Per germline, CDR1 MGHDK and CDR2 SYGVNS. CDR3 amino acids: CASSEGYTIYF. CDR3 nucleotides: TGTGCCAGCAGTGAAGGATACACCATATATTTT.

The chain has TRBV25-1 and TRBJ2-5; 9 nucleotides agree with TRBD1. Germline V CDR1 and CDR2: MGHDK, SYGVNS. The CDR3 is made up of 15 amino acids. J was trimmed by 1 base and V by 7 bases; bases with no gene match: 7. The CDR3 DNA reads TGTGCCAGCACCCCGGGACAGGGCCCCCAAGAGACCCAGTACTTC. As protein: CASTPGQGPQETQYF.

The chain links TRBV6-5 to TRBJ1-5, with a possible D match to TRBD1 (6 bases). Germline V gene data show CDR1 as MNHEY and CDR2 as SVGAGI. V gave up 6 bases and J gave up 0 bases, with 15 bases separating them. The CDR3 runs 16 residues. CDR3 nucleotides: TGTGCCAGCAGGTACCACAGGGTTGATAGCAATCAGCCCCAGCATTTT. This gives the protein CASRYHRVDSNQPQHF.

The V gene is TRBV6-6, the J gene TRBJ2-7; the match to TRBD2 covers 13 bases. CDR1 and CDR2 (germline): MNHNY, SVGAGI (reference sequence). The CDR3 loop spans 14 amino acids. Trimming took 8 bases from V and 2 from J; bases not matched to a gene: 3. This chain's CDR3 is CASWGLAGTYEQYF. The CDR3 DNA follows: TGTGCCAGCTGGGGACTAGCGGGAACCTACGAGCAGTACTTC.

This chain links TRBV7-2 with TRBJ2-1; TRBD2 matches at 11 bases. The junction had 8 bases not matched to a gene; V was cut back by 0 bases and J by 7 bases. The germline V gene has CDR1 SGHTA and CDR2 FQGNSA. This CDR3 comprises 17 residues. CDR3 loop: CASSLAAGLAGGNEQFF. The CDR3 DNA sequence: TGTGCCAGCAGCTTAGCAGCCGGGCTAGCGGGAGGAAATGAGCAGTTCTTC.

This chain joins TRBV11-3 and TRBJ2-3; D gene uncertain. V shed 2 bases and J shed 0 bases, with 6 bases lying between them. Germline CDR1 and CDR2: SGHNT and YENEEA. This CDR3 is built from 14 residues. The DNA for the CDR3 is TGTGCCAGCAGCTTAAGGGCTAGCACAGATACGCAGTATTTT. Translating it yields CASSLRASTDTQYF.

CDR3 nucleotides: TGTGCCAGTAAAAGAACGGGAGGGACCTATGAGCAGTTCTTC. It encodes CASKRTGGTYEQFF. The chain has TRBV19 and TRBJ2-1; TRBD2 matches at 8 bases. Losses at the gene ends were 7 bases for V and 8 bases for J; bases not matched to a gene: 10. Per germline, CDR1 LNHDA and CDR2 SQIVND (reference sequence). This CDR3 has 14 amino acids.

CDR3 sequence reads: CASSELRVESPLHF. CDR3 in DNA: TGTGCCAGCAGTGAACTCAGGGTAGAGTCACCCCTCCACTTT. The gene calls are TRBV2 and TRBJ1-6, with D possibly being TRBD1 (5 bases). The germline V gene encodes CDR1 SNHLY and CDR2 FYNNEI. The CDR3 covers 14 residues. The V end was cut by 2 bases, the J end by 10 bases, with 12 bases between.

The chain carries TRBV7-9 and TRBJ1-6; D not certain. Deletions cut 1 base from V and 7 bases from J, with 14 bases between. The germline V gene encodes CDR1 SEHNR and CDR2 FQNEAQ (reference sequence). This CDR3 is 16 amino acids long. The CDR3 here is CASSLVSGSENSPLHF. The CDR3 bases are TGTGCCAGCAGCTTAGTCTCGGGTTCTGAGAATTCACCCCTCCACTTT.

The rearrangement links TRBV5-1 to TRBJ2-1, with 12 bases matching TRBD1. With V trimmed by 0 bases and J by 0 bases, 10 bases remained unmatched. The CDR3 has 20 residues. Germline V lookup: CDR1 SGHRS, CDR2 YFSETQ. The CDR3 loop reads CASSLVGQGATRSSYNEQFF. The CDR3, as DNA: TGCGCCAGCAGCTTGGTGGGACAGGGGGCAACTAGAAGCTCCTACAATGAGCAGTTCTTC.

V is TRBV9 and J is TRBJ2-3; D possibly matches TRBD1 or TRBD2 (5 bases each). V was cut by 4 bases and J by 5 bases, with 11 bases left in between. CDR1 is SGDLS, CDR2 YYNGEE, per germline. The CDR3 has 13 residues. The CDR3 protein is CASSLSGGDTQYF. The CDR3 DNA is TGTGCCAGCAGCCTTTCTGGGGGAGATACGCAGTATTTT.

The V gene is TRBV6-7, the J gene TRBJ2-7, with D possibly TRBD2 on 7 matching bases. TRBV6-7 is assigned to the ORF class and has an uncertain function. The CDR3 runs 15 residues. Deletions cut 6 bases from V and 4 bases from J, with 19 bases between. The CDR3 sequence: CASRGGGDRKYEQYF. The DNA for the CDR3 is TGTGCCAGCAGGGGAGGGGGGGATAGGAAATACGAGCAGTACTTC.

This chain links TRBV2 with TRBJ2-1; 11 bases align to TRBD2. Germline V gene data show CDR1 as SNHLY and CDR2 as FYNNEI. V lost 6 bases and J lost 9; bases outside the gene matches: 10. CDR3 length: 15 residues. Written as DNA, the CDR3 is TGTGCCAGCAGACAATCTAGCGGGAGGATGGGTGAGCAGTTCTTC. Translating gives CASRQSSGRMGEQFF.

V gene TRBV6-5 combines with J gene TRBJ1-5; tentatively, D is TRBD1 (5 bases). This CDR3 region has 13 residues. CDR1 MNHEY and CDR2 SVGAGI come from the germline V gene. V was pared by 6 bases and J by 6 bases, with 12 bases between. The chain's CDR3 is CASRGVGGQPQHF. DNA for the CDR3: TGTGCCAGCAGAGGGGTAGGTGGTCAGCCCCAGCATTTT.

A few counts support this clone. The chain has TRBV7-6 and TRBJ2-5; D unclear. The germline V gene encodes CDR1 SGHVS and CDR2 FNYEAQ. The CDR3 has 15 amino acids. With 2 bases removed from V and 7 bases from J, the gap between germline ends came to 17 bases. The chain's CDR3 is CASSLSGSQTGTQYF. DNA for the CDR3: TGTGCCAGCAGCTTAAGTGGTAGCCAAACTGGGACCCAGTACTTC.

This chain connects TRBV29-1 to TRBJ2-7; 8 nucleotides match TRBD1. V lost 6 bases to trimming and J lost 0 bases; unmatched junction nucleotides: 7. The CDR3 runs 14 residues. Germline V gives CDR1 SQVTM, CDR2 ANQGSEA. CDR3 DNA sequence: TGCAGCGTACAGGGGGTGGGAAGCTCCTACGAGCAGTACTTC. Protein: CSVQGVGSSYEQYF.

This clone occurred once. The chain is built from TRBV7-3 and TRBJ1-2, with D perhaps matching TRBD1 (5 bases). The V gene's germline CDR1 is SGHTA and CDR2 FQGTGA. This CDR3 is 16 amino acids long. The V and J ends lost 2 bases and 8 bases respectively, with 21 bases between them. The CDR3 DNA follows: TGTGCCAGCAGCTTAGCCGGGGCGGACCGTCCCGGAGGCTACACCTTC. It specifies CASSLAGADRPGGYTF. Full variable domain (missing parts from reference TRBV7-3 and TRBJ1-2): GAGVSQTPSNKVTEKGKYVELRCDPISGHTALYWYRQSLGQGPEFLIYFQGTGAADDSGLPNDRFFAVRPEGSVSTLKIQRTERGDSAVYLCASSLAGADRPGGYTFGSGTRLTVV.

This chain links TRBV19 with TRBJ2-7, with a tentative D call TRBD1 (6 bases). The CDR3 consists of 15 residues. Trimming pared 3 bases from V and 3 bases from J, leaving 15 bases between. Per germline, CDR1 LNHDA and CDR2 SQIVND (reference sequence). This CDR3 is CASSIGQGMLYEQYF. The CDR3 DNA reads as TGTGCCAGTAGTATTGGGCAGGGGATGCTCTACGAGCAGTACTTC.

This clone was found a few times. The chain carries TRBV7-6 and TRBJ2-7; 8 nucleotides line up with TRBD2. The ends lost 1 base at V and 5 bases at J; junction bases unmatched: 10. Per germline, CDR1 SGHVS and CDR2 FNYEAQ. The CDR3 is 16 amino acids. CDR3 DNA sequence: TGTGCCAGCAGCTTAGTATCCCCCAGCGGGAGCCACGAGCAGTACTTC. It yields the protein CASSLVSPSGSHEQYF.

CDR3 sequence reads: CAWSVGQFNEQFF. CDR3 nucleotides: TGTGCCTGGAGTGTTGGGCAGTTCAATGAGCAGTTCTTC. The chain couples TRBV30 to TRBJ2-1; the D is unclear. Germline V lookup: CDR1 GTSNPN, CDR2 SVGIG (reference sequence). V lost 0 bases, J lost 6 bases, and 9 bases lay in between. The CDR3 totals 13 residues.

This sequence joins TRBV19 and TRBJ2-1, with D unclear. The ends were cut back, 4 bases at V and 2 bases at J, with 12 bases in the middle. Germline V gene sequence: CDR1 LNHDA, CDR2 SQIVND (reference sequence). The CDR3 runs 15 residues. DNA of the CDR3: TGTGCCAGTAGTACGGACCCGAGTGCCTACAATGAGCAGTTCTTC. Protein: CASSTDPSAYNEQFF.

This clone was observed once. The chain recombines TRBV6-5 with TRBJ1-1, with D hard to call. This CDR3 is 12 amino acids long. V shed 5 bases and J shed 5 bases, with 9 bases lying between them. Germline loops: CDR1 MNHEY, CDR2 SVGAGI. CDR3 nucleotide sequence: TGTGCCAGCAGTGACGAAGGGACTGAAGCTTTCTTT. Amino acid sequence: CASSDEGTEAFF.

Comment on this clone: Other nucleotide sequences in the sample specify the same CDR3. The chain has TRBV7-3 and TRBJ2-2; 13 nucleotides align to TRBD2. V gave up 0 bases and J gave up 5 bases; unmatched junction bases: 6. This CDR3 has 18 residues. Germline CDR1 and CDR2: SGHTA and FQGTGA. The CDR3 sequence is CASSLTGLAGAGTGELFF. The CDR3 DNA reads as TGTGCCAGCAGCTTAACCGGACTAGCGGGAGCGGGGACCGGGGAGCTGTTTTTT.

The chain joins TRBV4-3 to TRBJ1-2; D is unresolved. This CDR3 is built from 15 residues. Trimming pared 0 bases from V and 2 bases from J, leaving 10 bases between. Germline V CDR1 and CDR2: LGHNA, YSLEER. The CDR3 DNA follows: TGCGCCAGCAGCCAAGAGAGGACGGCCAACTATGGCTACACCTTC. Its protein is CASSQERTANYGYTF.

V is TRBV19 and J is TRBJ2-5, with D perhaps being TRBD1 or TRBD2 (5 bases each). The germline CDR1 and CDR2 sequences are LNHDA and SQIVND (reference sequence). CDR3 length: 13 amino acids. Trimming removed 6 bases at V and 5 bases at J, with 13 bases between. The CDR3 loop reads CASSPRGEETQYF. CDR3 coding DNA: TGTGCCAGTAGCCCAAGAGGGGAGGAGACCCAGTACTTC.

The chain employs TRBV5-1 and TRBJ1-4; 7 bases map to TRBD1. The CDR3 length is 15 residues. The V gene end was trimmed by 3 bases and the J gene end by 3 bases; junction bases not matched to a gene: 5. CDR1 is SGHRS, CDR2 YFSETQ, per germline. The DNA for the CDR3 is TGCGCCAGCAGCTCCAGACAGGGCCCTAATGAAAAACTGTTTTTT. Its protein is CASSSRQGPNEKLFF.

The DNA for the CDR3 is TGTGCCAGCAGCTTATATGGGGGCGCGAGCAATCAGCCCCAGCATTTT. Residues: CASSLYGGASNQPQHF. The J gene is TRBJ1-5, the V gene TRBV7-2, with D possibly matching TRBD1 (6 bases). V lost 2 bases and J 1 base, leaving 12 bases between the germline ends. From germline, CDR1 is SGHTA and CDR2 FQGNSA. CDR3 length: 16 amino acids.

Judged by abundance, this clone is hyperexpanded (1% or more). The J gene is TRBJ1-2, the V gene TRBV6-5; D might be TRBD1 (5 bases). Germline CDR1 MNHEY, CDR2 SVGAGI. Trimming took 8 bases from V and 4 from J, leaving 14 bases between them. The CDR3 length is 13 residues. The CDR3 loop is CASGIQGVYGYTF. The CDR3 nucleotides are TGTGCCAGCGGAATCCAAGGGGTCTATGGCTACACCTTC.

V and J are TRBV6-1 and TRBJ1-1; 7 nucleotides line up with TRBD1. With V trimmed by 5 bases and J by 0 bases, 6 bases remained unmatched. Germline-derived CDR1 and CDR2 are MNHNS and SASEGT. The CDR3 totals 15 residues. The CDR3 protein is CASSSGQTMNTEAFF. The CDR3 bases are TGTGCCAGCAGTTCGGGACAGACTATGAACACTGAAGCTTTCTTT.

The chain carries TRBV20-1 and TRBJ2-5; D might be TRBD2 (7 bases). The CDR3 runs 11 residues. Germline V gene sequence: CDR1 DFQATT, CDR2 SNEGSKA (reference sequence). Trimming took 6 bases from V and 5 from J, leaving 10 bases between them. The CDR3 nucleotides are TGCAGTGCCGCGGGGGCGGAGACCCAGTACTTC. The encoded protein is CSAAGAETQYF.

The CDR3 DNA reads TGTGCCAGCAGCTTAGAACAGGGTCGTAATTCACCCCTCCACTTT. Translated, it gives CASSLEQGRNSPLHF. The chain uses TRBV7-6 and TRBJ1-6; tentatively, D is TRBD1 (6 bases). V lost 1 base to trimming and J lost 6 bases, with 10 bases between them. The CDR3 has 15 amino acids. The germline gives CDR1 SGHVS, CDR2 FNYEAQ.

The chain joins TRBV11-3 to TRBJ2-3; 8 bases map to TRBD1. Germline CDR1 SGHNT, CDR2 YENEEA. This CDR3 region has 15 residues. The ends lost 5 bases at V and 0 bases at J; junction bases unmatched: 4. In DNA, the CDR3 is TGTGCCAGCAGCCGGGACAGGCAGAGCACAGATACGCAGTATTTT. Translating it yields CASSRDRQSTDTQYF.